These 20 T cell receptor beta chains originate from one sample sequenced in a study of blood T cell repertoires in COVID-19 (TCRdb year 2020). Library prep was done by the immunoSEQ multiplex PCR assay. In its TCRdb copy, this immuneACCESS table keeps in-frame sequences only and misses some clones. Where compared with another copy, unresolved V genes explain less than half of these, and the others have no known cause. The sample records under 250,000 clones, over 70% of which are singletons. Roughly 8.7% of the sample is taken by the ten largest. The specimen sequenced was peripheral blood. The receptors shown here come from a man in his forties or fifties with active or convalescent COVID-19.

The chain employs TRBV11-3 and TRBJ1-2, with D possibly being TRBD1 (5 bases). V was pared by 5 bases and J by 8 bases, with 18 bases between. This CDR3 is 14 amino acids long. CDR1 is SGHNT, CDR2 YENEEA, per germline. CDR3 coding DNA: TGTGCCAGCAGCACGGGAGGGACGGCCTACGGCTACACCTTC. Amino acid sequence: CASSTGGTAYGYTF.

This chain connects TRBV19 to TRBJ1-6; possible D gene TRBD1, 6 bases. CDR3 length: 15 amino acids. Germline CDR1 LNHDA, CDR2 SQIVND (reference sequence). V dropped 3 bases and J dropped 5 bases, with 11 bases sitting between them. The CDR3 loop is CASSMRTDNNSPLHF. The CDR3 nucleotides are TGTGCCAGTAGTATGAGGACAGATAATAATTCACCCCTCCACTTT.

This rearrangement joins TRBV5-1 to TRBJ2-5; D not resolved. The V end lost 0 bases, the J end lost 5 bases, and 14 bases lay between the germline ends. The CDR3 length is 15 residues. The germline V gene has CDR1 SGHRS and CDR2 YFSETQ. CDR3: CASSLGLSQEETQYF. Written as DNA, the CDR3 is TGCGCCAGCAGCTTGGGACTTTCTCAAGAGGAGACCCAGTACTTC.

The chain is built from TRBV7-9 and TRBJ2-1; TRBD2 matches at 7 bases. The germline V gene has CDR1 SEHNR and CDR2 FQNEAQ (reference sequence). This CDR3 comprises 12 residues. Unmatched junction bases numbered 3, after V lost 5 bases and J lost 8 bases. The CDR3: CASSPLADEQFF. Here the CDR3 DNA reads TGTGCCAGCAGCCCGCTAGCGGATGAGCAGTTCTTC.

This chain links TRBV7-9 with TRBJ2-3; a weak D match, TRBD1 (6 bases). The CDR3 spans 14 residues. Germline values: CDR1 SEHNR, CDR2 FQNEAQ (reference sequence). V was cut by 2 bases and J by 5 bases, with 11 bases left in between. CDR3 DNA sequence: TGTGCCAGCAGCTTAAGGCAGGGGATAGATACGCAGTATTTT. As protein: CASSLRQGIDTQYF.

The rearrangement uses TRBV12-3 or TRBV12-4 and TRBJ1-3; 7 bases fit TRBD1. Losses at the gene ends were 3 bases for V and 4 bases for J; bases not matched to a gene: 0. CDR3 length equals 13 residues. In DNA, the CDR3 is TGTGCCAGCAGTTTGGGACAGGGAAACACCATATATTTT. Encoded protein: CASSLGQGNTIYF.

CDR3 sequence: CASSPYGGYGYTF. The CDR3, as DNA: TGTGCCAGCTCACCTTACGGGGGCTATGGCTACACCTTC. This chain uses TRBV18 with TRBJ1-2, with D possibly TRBD1 on 5 matching bases. V dropped 3 bases and J dropped 4 bases, with 9 bases sitting between them. The CDR3 length is 13 residues. Germline lookup yields CDR1 KGHSH and CDR2 LQKENI.

The chain uses TRBV5-1 and TRBJ1-4; maybe TRBD1 (5 bases). Trimming pared 4 bases from V and 7 bases from J, leaving 17 bases between. CDR1 and CDR2 (germline): SGHRS, YFSETQ. CDR3 length: 15 amino acids. The CDR3 DNA follows: TGCGCCAGCAGCCCTGAGACAGACAGACCTGAAAAACTGTTTTTT. The encoded protein is CASSPETDRPEKLFF.

The chain joins TRBV5-5 to TRBJ2-1; the match to TRBD2 covers 16 bases. V gave up 4 bases and J gave up 7 bases; unmatched junction bases: 8. Germline CDR1 SGHKS, CDR2 YYEKEE (reference sequence). The CDR3 is 17 residues long. Here the CDR3 reads CASSRGLAGGLGNEQFF. For the CDR3, the DNA is TGTGCCAGCAGCCGGGGACTAGCGGGAGGGCTAGGGAATGAGCAGTTCTTC. Combining the CDR3 with reference TRBV5-5 and TRBJ2-1 gives the whole variable domain DAGVTQSPTHLIKTRGQQVTLRCSPISGHKSVSWYQQVLGQGPQFIFQYYEKEERGRGNFPDRFSARQFPNYSSELNVNALLLGDSALYLCASSRGLAGGLGNEQFFGPGTRLTVL.

V usage is TRBV14 and J usage is TRBJ1-1; 8 nucleotides align to TRBD1. Trimming cost V 3 bases and J 1 base; bases outside gene matches: 7. This CDR3 has 16 amino acids. The germline gives CDR1 SGHDN, CDR2 FVKESK. The CDR3: CASSHRRGLGNTEAFF. CDR3 coding DNA: TGTGCCAGCAGCCACCGCAGGGGGCTCGGGAACACTGAAGCTTTCTTT.

The V and J genes are TRBV5-1 and TRBJ1-1; 7 positions agree with TRBD1. The CDR3 spans 13 residues. Germline values: CDR1 SGHRS, CDR2 YFSETQ. Trimming cost V 3 bases and J 7 bases; bases outside gene matches: 6. The CDR3 loop is CASSSQGEGEAFF. The DNA of the CDR3 is TGCGCCAGCAGCTCGCAGGGGGAAGGTGAAGCTTTCTTT.

The chain links TRBV6-5 to TRBJ2-1, with a possible D match to TRBD1 (6 bases). The ends were cut back, 6 bases at V and 7 bases at J, with 19 bases in the middle. Germline assignment: CDR1 MNHEY and CDR2 SVGAGI. The CDR3 sequence is 15 residues long. The CDR3 DNA is TGTGCCAGCAGGGTGCAAGGGACATACCGGAATGAGCAGTTCTTC. Its protein is CASRVQGTYRNEQFF.

In its sample, this clone was seen once. The chain employs TRBV7-2 and TRBJ2-5, with D possibly matching TRBD1 (7 bases). From germline, CDR1 is SGHTA and CDR2 FQGNSA. The V gene lost 6 bases and the J gene lost 5 bases, with 19 bases spanning the gap. This CDR3 contains 15 residues. CDR3 sequence: CASRDPAGGLETQYF. In DNA form, the CDR3 reads TGTGCCAGCAGAGACCCGGCAGGGGGGTTGGAGACCCAGTACTTC.

The chain has TRBV4-2 and TRBJ2-3; weak D call: TRBD1 (5 bases). This CDR3 has 15 amino acids. Germline loops: CDR1 LGHNA, CDR2 YNFKEQ. V lost 0 bases, J lost 3 bases, and 10 bases lay in between. Here the CDR3 DNA reads TGTGCCAGCAGCCAAGATAGGGGCATAACAGATACGCAGTATTTT. Its translation: CASSQDRGITDTQYF.

The chain couples TRBV5-6 to TRBJ2-1; perhaps TRBD2 as D (7 bases). Germline V lookup: CDR1 SGHDT, CDR2 YYEEEE. Trimming took 5 bases from V and 8 from J, leaving 20 bases between them. The CDR3 totals 15 residues. For the CDR3, the DNA is TGTGCCAGCAGGGCGTTGAGGGGGGGGCCCGATGAGCAGTTCTTC. Its translation: CASRALRGGPDEQFF.

The J gene is TRBJ2-7, the V gene TRBV3-1 (or the pseudogene TRBV3-2); 11 nucleotides line up with TRBD2. Germline CDR1 and CDR2: LGHDT and YNNKEL (reference sequence). The CDR3 loop spans 19 amino acids. The trim removed 4 bases at V and 3 bases at J, leaving 17 bases unmatched. The CDR3: CASSPPLSLGTSGLYEQYF. In nucleotides, the CDR3 is TGTGCCAGCAGCCCGCCCTTATCGTTGGGGACTAGCGGTCTCTACGAGCAGTACTTC.

The chain joins TRBV5-5 to TRBJ2-1; D perhaps matches TRBD2 (6 bases). Trimming shortened V by 2 bases and J by 3 bases, and 12 bases separated the two germline ends. The CDR3 sequence is 15 residues long. The germline V gene has CDR1 SGHKS and CDR2 YYEKEE (reference sequence). CDR3 in DNA: TGTGCCAGCAGCTTAACGGGAGAGGACTACAATGAGCAGTTCTTC. Its protein is CASSLTGEDYNEQFF. Filled out from reference TRBV5-5 and TRBJ2-1, the complete variable domain reads DAGVTQSPTHLIKTRGQQVTLRCSPISGHKSVSWYQQVLGQGPQFIFQYYEKEERGRGNFPDRFSARQFPNYSSELNVNALLLGDSALYLCASSLTGEDYNEQFFGPGTRLTVL.

V gene TRBV30 combines with J gene TRBJ2-1, with D perhaps matching TRBD1 (6 bases). CDR3 size: 12 residues. Trimming took off 4 bases at V and 6 bases at J, with 10 bases between the two ends. Germline V gives CDR1 GTSNPN, CDR2 SVGIG (reference sequence). CDR3 sequence (DNA): TGTGCCTGGACCAGGGGCCTCAATGAGCAGTTCTTC. Protein sequence: CAWTRGLNEQFF. Variable domain in full (rest from reference TRBV30 and TRBJ2-1): SQTIHQWPATLVQPVGSPLSLECTVEGTSNPNLYWYRQAAGRGLQLLFYSVGIGQISSEVPQNLSASRPQDRQFILSSKKLLLSDSGFYLCAWTRGLNEQFFGPGTRLTVL.

This chain links TRBV25-1 with TRBJ1-1, with D perhaps matching TRBD1 (5 bases). Trimming pared 8 bases from V and 7 bases from J, leaving 14 bases between. Germline-derived CDR1 and CDR2 are MGHDK and SYGVNS. The CDR3 consists of 12 residues. The CDR3 loop reads CASLRGSGEAFF. Here the CDR3 DNA reads TGTGCCAGCTTAAGGGGTAGCGGTGAAGCTTTCTTT.

V is TRBV18 and J is TRBJ1-2; 10 bases are a match to TRBD1. Losses at the gene ends were 2 bases for V and 5 bases for J; bases not matched to a gene: 5. From germline, CDR1 is KGHSH and CDR2 LQKENI. This CDR3 is 15 amino acids long. Written as DNA, the CDR3 is TGTGCCAGCTCACCAGAAACGGGACAGGGGTATGGCTACACCTTC. Its translation is CASSPETGQGYGYTF.